The 25 T cell receptor beta chains presented below share a single source sample, sequenced in a study of identical twins. TCRdb reprocessed the 5' RACE reads via MiXCR and lists one record per CDR3 protein. The sample records approximately 1.8 million distinct CDR3 sequences, under 35% being singletons. The material sequenced was cord blood. All receptors derive from a newborn girl in good health.

Of note for this clonotype: The junction and the germline gene differ at one end; a read error may be behind it. This rearrangement joins TRBV20-1 to TRBJ1-6, with TRBD1 as a possible D gene (5 bases). CDR3 size: 14 residues. From germline, CDR1 is DFQATT and CDR2 SNEGSKA (reference sequence). In DNA form, the CDR3 reads TGCAGTGCTAGTATAGGGACCGATAATTCACCCCCCCACTTT. This encodes CSASIGTDNSPPHF.

The sample holds a few counts of this clonotype. The chain links TRBV29-1 to TRBJ2-4; D remains ambiguous. The assigned J gene may be wrong: the sequence end matches TRBJ2-5 better. In germline, CDR1 is SQVTM, CDR2 ANQGSEA. This CDR3 is built from 10 residues. The CDR3 sequence is CGTSEKTQYF. In nucleotides, the CDR3 is TGCGGAACTTCTGAAAAGACCCAGTACTTC.

The chain joins TRBV20-1 to TRBJ2-2; the match to TRBD2 covers 7 bases. Germline CDR1 and CDR2: DFQATT and SNEGSKA (reference sequence). The CDR3 loop spans 16 amino acids. Trimming at V came to 1 base and at J to 3 bases, leaving 8 bases not matched to a gene. The CDR3 region has the DNA TGCAGTGCTAGAGGAGCGGGGAGCGCGGACACCGGGGAGCTGTTTTTT. It codes for CSARGAGSADTGELFF.

This clonotype was found a few times. In DNA, the CDR3 is TGCAGTGCTAGAGGCCTTGGGACAGTTTTCTCCTACGAGCAGTACTTC. Its protein is CSARGLGTVFSYEQYF. This chain connects TRBV20-1 to TRBJ2-7, with 7 nucleotides matching TRBD1. The CDR3 length is 16 residues. CDR1 is DFQATT and CDR2 is SNEGSKA in the germline V gene (reference sequence). The ends lost 1 base at V and 0 bases at J; junction bases unmatched: 9.

The V and J genes are TRBV5-5 and TRBJ1-1; D might be TRBD1 (5 bases). The CDR3 has 16 residues. Germline V lookup: CDR1 SGHKS, CDR2 YYEKEE (reference sequence). V lost 0 bases to trimming and J lost 7 bases, with 19 bases between them. CDR3 bases: TGTGCCAGCAGCTTGGGGCGCAGGGATGGGATTGGTGAAGCTTTCTTT. Translation: CASSLGRRDGIGEAFF.

In its sample, this clonotype was seen a few times. V gene TRBV6-1 combines with J gene TRBJ1-2, with D maybe TRBD1 (5 bases). CDR3 size: 16 residues. From germline, CDR1 is MNHNS and CDR2 SASEGT. Trimming removed 5 bases from V and 0 bases from J, with 16 bases in between. This CDR3 is CASSLSGKLSNYGYTF. As DNA, the CDR3 is TGTGCCAGCAGTCTGTCAGGGAAACTTTCTAACTATGGCTACACCTTC.

This sequence joins TRBV27 and TRBJ2-7; D may be TRBD1 (5 bases). The germline gives CDR1 MNHEY, CDR2 SMNVEV (reference sequence). The V end lost 6 bases, the J end lost 7 bases, and 22 bases lay between the germline ends. The CDR3 is made up of 15 amino acids. CDR3 region: CASSVRGLSYNEQYF. The CDR3 nucleotides are TGTGCCAGCAGCGTAAGGGGCCTCTCCTACAATGAGCAGTACTTC.

In its sample, this clonotype was seen a few times. V usage is TRBV20-1 and J usage is TRBJ2-1; unclear D gene. Per germline, CDR1 DFQATT and CDR2 SNEGSKA (reference sequence). This CDR3 is 12 amino acids long. Trimming took 6 bases from V and 4 from J, leaving 10 bases between them. The CDR3 bases are TGCAGTGCCCCCCCGGGTTACAATGAGCAGTTCTTC. Residues: CSAPPGYNEQFF.

This clonotype appeared a few times. The chain joins TRBV5-6 to TRBJ2-1, with 7 bases that match TRBD2. The J segment lost 4 bases and the V segment lost 6 bases, leaving 7 bases of the junction unmatched. The CDR3 spans 14 residues. Germline CDR1 SGHDT, CDR2 YYEEEE. The CDR3 is CASTPGLPYNEQFF. The DNA of the CDR3 is TGTGCCAGCACCCCGGGACTACCGTACAATGAGCAGTTCTTC.

The chain joins TRBV25-1 to TRBJ1-1, with TRBD1 identical over 8 bases. With 2 bases clipped from V and 5 bases from J, the junction kept 1 base outside the gene matches. The CDR3 is made up of 13 amino acids. Germline CDR1 reads MGHDK; CDR2 reads SYGVNS. For the CDR3, the DNA is TGTGCCAGCAGTGAAAGACAGGGGACTGAAGCTTTCTTT. Translation: CASSERQGTEAFF.

The chain links TRBV12-3 or TRBV12-4 to TRBJ1-5; tentative D call: TRBD1 (5 bases). V was trimmed by 6 bases and J by 0 bases, leaving 9 bases between them. The CDR3 is made up of 14 amino acids. CDR3 sequence (DNA): TGTGCCAGCAGACGGACAAATAGCAATCAGCCCCAGCATTTT. This sequence encodes CASRRTNSNQPQHF.

V usage is TRBV27 and J usage is TRBJ1-1; 8 bases are shared with TRBD1. V was clipped by 1 base and J by 6 bases; unmatched bases: 4. The CDR3 length is 14 residues. Germline lookup yields CDR1 MNHEY and CDR2 SMNVEV (reference sequence). The CDR3 reads CASSLWAGGPEAFF. The CDR3 nucleotides are TGTGCCAGCAGTTTATGGGCAGGGGGCCCTGAAGCTTTCTTT.

This clonotype was observed a few times. J is TRBJ2-2 and V is TRBV3-1; 7 bases fit TRBD2. Germline V lookup: CDR1 LGHDT, CDR2 YNNKEL (reference sequence). CDR3 length equals 15 residues. V lost 6 bases to trimming and J lost 3 bases; unmatched junction nucleotides: 7. CDR3 nucleotide sequence: TGTGCCAGCAGGCTCGGGGGGTCGGACACCGGGGAGCTGTTTTTT. Translation gives CASRLGGSDTGELFF.

The chain uses TRBV5-1 and TRBJ1-1, with 7 bases lining up with TRBD1. Per germline, CDR1 SGHRS and CDR2 YFSETQ. V shed 0 bases, J shed 1 base, and the junction held 12 bases outside the gene matches. The CDR3 totals 18 residues. This CDR3 is CASSLERQGGPRNTEAFF. In DNA form, the CDR3 reads TGCGCCAGCAGCTTGGAGAGGCAGGGGGGGCCACGGAACACTGAAGCTTTCTTT.

Of note for this clonotype: One junction end disagrees with the germline gene, perhaps due to a read error. J is TRBJ2-7 and V is TRBV10-3; the D gene is possibly TRBD2 (5 bases). Germline CDR1 ENHRY, CDR2 SYGVKD. CDR3 length: 16 residues. The CDR3, as DNA: TGTGCCATCAGTGTGAATAGACGCACGGAGGTCTACGAGCGGTACTTC. Translation: CAISVNRRTEVYERYF.

This clonotype was counted at least ten times. The chain joins TRBV11-2 to TRBJ1-4; 8 bases agree with TRBD1. Germline V gene sequence: CDR1 SGHAT, CDR2 FQNNGV. The length of the CDR3 is 15 residues. The V segment lost 1 base and the J segment 7 bases; nucleotides outside the gene matches: 5. The CDR3 loop is CASSLGRTGSEKLFF. CDR3 DNA sequence: TGTGCCAGCAGCTTAGGAAGGACAGGGAGTGAAAAACTGTTTTTT.

This clonotype appeared a few times. The genes are TRBV10-3 and TRBJ1-2; D call uncertain. The CDR3 length is 12 residues. Germline V CDR1 and CDR2: ENHRY, SYGVKD. Trimming removed 3 bases from V and 6 bases from J, with 8 bases in between. The CDR3 bases are TGTGCCATCAGTGACACACCTGATGGCTACACCTTC. Its protein is CAISDTPDGYTF.

This clonotype has just a few counts. J is TRBJ1-4 and V is TRBV6-1; D is uncertain. Germline V gives CDR1 MNHNS, CDR2 SASEGT. The CDR3 runs to 15 residues. Trimming stripped 2 bases from V and 0 bases from J, with 7 bases between. CDR3 bases: TGTGCCAGCAGTGAAAGAGACGCAACTAATGAAAAACTGTTTTTT. Encoded protein: CASSERDATNEKLFF.

This chain links TRBV28 with TRBJ2-1; D not certain. The better agreement between TRBJ2-7 and the DNA end casts doubt on the J call. The germline V gene has CDR1 MDHEN and CDR2 SYDVKM. CDR3 length equals 17 residues. For the CDR3, the DNA is TGTGCCAGCAGTCGGCCACGGGTCCTCGACACAACCTACGAGCAGTACTTC. This gives the protein CASSRPRVLDTTYEQYF.

The chain carries TRBV6-5 and TRBJ2-6; no definite D call. The CDR3 has 15 amino acids. Trimming removed 6 bases from V and 2 bases from J, with 11 bases in between. The germline V gene has CDR1 MNHEY and CDR2 SVGAGI. As DNA, the CDR3 is TGTGCCAGCAGCTACAAGCCTACTGGGGCCAACGTCCTGACTTTC. It translates to CASSYKPTGANVLTF.

The sample holds one count of this clonotype. The chain joins TRBV20-1 to TRBJ2-1; D gene uncertain. V lost 5 bases to trimming and J lost 4 bases, with 15 bases between them. In germline, CDR1 is DFQATT, CDR2 SNEGSKA (reference sequence). CDR3 length: 14 amino acids. The CDR3 spells CSAVWGRLYNEQFF. In nucleotides, the CDR3 is TGCAGTGCTGTGTGGGGTCGCCTGTACAATGAGCAGTTCTTC.

The CDR3 loop reads CASSPTAFPYSKNIQYF. The CDR3 nucleotides are TGTGCCAGCAGCCCCACCGCCTTCCCGTACTCTAAAAACATTCAGTACTTC. The chain joins TRBV3-1 to TRBJ2-4; D is undetermined. This CDR3 comprises 17 residues. The V end was cut by 4 bases, the J end by 4 bases, with 20 bases between. Germline assignment: CDR1 LGHDT and CDR2 YNNKEL (reference sequence). Full variable domain (outside the CDR3, taken from reference TRBV3-1 and TRBJ2-4): DTAVSQTPKYLVTQMGNDKSIKCEQNLGHDTMYWYKQDSKKFLKIMFSYNNKELIINETVPNRFSPKSPDKAHLNLHINSLELGDSAVYFCASSPTAFPYSKNIQYFGAGTRLSVL.

In this sample, this clonotype turned up a few times. This chain connects TRBV29-1 to TRBJ1-2; D unresolved. The CDR3 sequence is 11 residues long. Germline CDR1 and CDR2: SQVTM and ANQGSEA. V was shortened by 4 bases and J by 0 bases, with 3 bases between the two germline ends. In DNA form, the CDR3 reads TGCAGCGTTGGGCCTAACTATGGCTACACCTTC. It translates to CSVGPNYGYTF.

Only a few counts were recorded for this clonotype. This chain links TRBV11-2 with TRBJ1-4, with TRBD1 matching over 8 bases. Germline V gene lookup returns CDR1 SGHAT and CDR2 FQNNGV. CDR3 length equals 16 residues. V was pared by 1 base and J by 2 bases, with 3 bases of the junction left unmatched. CDR3 residues: CASSLGDRLTNEKLFF. In DNA, the CDR3 is TGTGCCAGCAGCTTAGGGGACAGGTTGACTAATGAAAAACTGTTTTTT.

Turning to this clonotype: An end of the junction does not agree with germline; a read error may underlie this. V gene TRBV20-1 combines with J gene TRBJ2-5; D is possibly TRBD1 or TRBD2 (5 bases each). CDR3 size: 13 residues. From germline, CDR1 is DFQATT and CDR2 SNEGSKA (reference sequence). The CDR3 coding sequence is TGCAGTGCTAGAGAGACATTAGATGGGACCCAGTCCTTC. Amino acids: CSARETLDGTQSF.